Sequencing of this T cell receptor (beta chain) was carried out in a study of cytomegalovirus exposure and HLA in healthy donors. Comment on this clone: Its antigen remains unknown.

The CDR3 contains 13 residues. V lost 7 bases to trimming and J lost 8 bases; unmatched junction nucleotides: 5. From germline, CDR1 is MNHEY and CDR2 SMNVEV (reference sequence). General study results and limits: A few CMV-associated chains proved CMV antigen-specific in vitro.

Clones were read by immunoSEQ multiplex PCR, and TCRdb kept only the in-frame ones, dropping some. The sample lists some 120,000 clones, around 94% seen once, with under 1.5% in the top ten. The J gene is TRBJ2-2, the V gene TRBV27, with 9 bases lining up with TRBD1. Sequenced material: PBMCs. This receptor was identified in a woman between 18 and 30 years old in good health and CMV-seronegative. CDR3 sequence (DNA): TGTGCCAGCACTAGACAGGGGGTAGGGGAGCTGTTTTTT. The encoded protein is CASTRQGVGELFF.